This T cell receptor beta chain was sequenced for a study of T cell responses to AZD1222 COVID-19 vaccine. Points from the study as a whole: There were vaccine-associated CD4 TCRs across spike, dominant at 160-218 and 743-854. Only six AZD1222 recipients tested seropositive at baseline. Donors, mostly white British, included more females; clonal diversity was possibly underestimated.

The table came from immunoSEQ multiplex PCR; TCRdb's copy has only in-frame clones and leaves some out. The sample yields approximately 150,000 clones, 87% seen once. With respect to this clone: Its matching antigen is unknown. Other DNA sequences in this sample translate to the same CDR3.

The V gene's germline CDR1 is SGHVS and CDR2 FNYEAQ. The V end lost 5 bases, the J end lost 4 bases, and 8 bases lay between the germline ends. The CDR3 sequence is 12 residues long. The analysis combined second doses at about 4 or about 12 weeks. The source was peripheral blood, collected 28 days after the second AZD1222 dose. The chain joins TRBV7-6 to TRBJ1-1; D is uncertain. The sequence was obtained from an adult who received the AZD1222 COVID-19 vaccine. The CDR3 sequence is CASSADGTEAFF. CDR3 bases: TGTGCCAGCAGCGCCGACGGCACTGAAGCTTTCTTT.